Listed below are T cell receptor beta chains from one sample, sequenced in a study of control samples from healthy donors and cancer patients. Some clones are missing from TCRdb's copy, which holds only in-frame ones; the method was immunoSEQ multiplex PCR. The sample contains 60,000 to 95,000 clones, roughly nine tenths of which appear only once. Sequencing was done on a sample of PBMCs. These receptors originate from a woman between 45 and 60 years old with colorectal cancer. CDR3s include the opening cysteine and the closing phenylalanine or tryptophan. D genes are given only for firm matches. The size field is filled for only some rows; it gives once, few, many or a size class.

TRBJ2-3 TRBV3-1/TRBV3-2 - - CASSLRGGTQYF TGTGCCAGCAGCCTCCGAGGCGGCACGCAGTATTTT
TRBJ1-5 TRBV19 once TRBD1 CASSSETTGRYSNQPQHF TGTGCCAGTAGTTCAGAAACGACAGGGAGGTATAGCAATCAGCCCCAGCATTTT
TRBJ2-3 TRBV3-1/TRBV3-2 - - CASSQGWAITDTQYF TGTGCCAGCAGCCAAGGGTGGGCCATCACAGATACGCAGTATTTT
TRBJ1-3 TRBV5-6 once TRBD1 CASSKTGAGNTIYF TGTGCCAGCAGCAAGACAGGGGCTGGAAACACCATATATTTT
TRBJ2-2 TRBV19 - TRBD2 CASSRMSGGGPGELFF TGTGCCAGTAGTAGGATGTCCGGGGGAGGGCCCGGGGAGCTGTTTTTT
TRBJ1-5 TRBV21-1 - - CASSKAGYRVGDHQPQHF TGTGCCAGCAGCAAAGCCGGCTACAGGGTTGGGGACCATCAGCCCCAGCATTTT
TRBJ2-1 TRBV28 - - CASSLGRSRYNEQFF TGTGCCAGCAGTTTAGGCCGATCACGTTACAATGAGCAGTTCTTC
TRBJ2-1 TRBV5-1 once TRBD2 CASSQGVTSGYINEQFF TGCGCCAGCAGTCAGGGAGTGACTAGCGGGTACATCAATGAGCAGTTCTTC
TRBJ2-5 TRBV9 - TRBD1 CASSVDRALGTQYF TGTGCCAGCAGCGTCGACAGGGCTCTAGGGACCCAGTACTTC
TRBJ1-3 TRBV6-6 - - CASTVGNTIYF TGTGCCAGCACGGTTGGAAACACCATATATTTT
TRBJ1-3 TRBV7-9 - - CASSFTGTGNTIYF TGTGCCAGCAGCTTTACAGGGACTGGAAACACCATATATTTT
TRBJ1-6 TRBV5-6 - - CASSLAPGRLHF TGTGCCAGCAGCTTGGCCCCGGGAAGGCTCCACTTT
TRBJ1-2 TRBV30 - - CAWSPEGIYGYTF TGTGCCTGGAGCCCGGAGGGAATCTATGGCTACACCTTC
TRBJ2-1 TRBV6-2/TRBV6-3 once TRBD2 CASSGGLAGAPPPYNEQFF TGTGCCAGCAGTGGGGGACTAGCGGGGGCCCCGCCCCCCTACAATGAGCAGTTCTTC
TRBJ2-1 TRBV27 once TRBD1 CATNRGVSYNEQFF TGTGCCACCAACAGGGGTGTATCCTACAATGAGCAGTTCTTC
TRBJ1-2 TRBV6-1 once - CASSDPSRDLNYGYTF TGTGCCAGCAGTGACCCAAGCAGGGATCTAAACTATGGCTACACCTTC
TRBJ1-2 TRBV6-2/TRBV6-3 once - CASSGTGGGGYGYTF TGTGCCAGCAGCGGCACCGGAGGAGGGGGCTATGGCTACACCTTC
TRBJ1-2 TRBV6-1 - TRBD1 CASSEGQGLANYGYTF TGTGCCAGCAGTGAAGGACAGGGCCTCGCTAACTATGGCTACACCTTC
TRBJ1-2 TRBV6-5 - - CASLRGGFGYTF TGTGCCAGTTTGAGGGGGGGTTTTGGCTACACCTTC
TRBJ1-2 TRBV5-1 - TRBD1 CASSLAQGDGYTF TGCGCCAGCAGCTTGGCACAGGGGGATGGCTACACCTTC